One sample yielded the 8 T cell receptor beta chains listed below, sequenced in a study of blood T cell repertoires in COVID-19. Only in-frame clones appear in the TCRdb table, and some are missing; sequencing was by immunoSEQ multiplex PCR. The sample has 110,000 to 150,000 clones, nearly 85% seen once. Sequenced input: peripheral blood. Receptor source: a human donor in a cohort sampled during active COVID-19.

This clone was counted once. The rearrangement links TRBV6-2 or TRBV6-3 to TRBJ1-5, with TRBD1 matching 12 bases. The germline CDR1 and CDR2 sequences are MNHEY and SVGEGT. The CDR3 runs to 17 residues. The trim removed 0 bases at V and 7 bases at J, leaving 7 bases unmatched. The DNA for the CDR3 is TGTGCCAGCAGTTACTCAGGGACAGGGGGCTCGGGGCAGCCCCAGCATTTT. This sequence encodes CASSYSGTGGSGQPQHF.

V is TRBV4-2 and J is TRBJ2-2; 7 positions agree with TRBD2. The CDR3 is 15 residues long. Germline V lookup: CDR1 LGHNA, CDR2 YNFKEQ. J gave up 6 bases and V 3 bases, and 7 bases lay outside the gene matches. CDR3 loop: CASSQLPGGSGELFF. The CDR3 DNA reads TGTGCCAGCAGCCAGCTACCGGGGGGATCCGGGGAGCTGTTTTTT.

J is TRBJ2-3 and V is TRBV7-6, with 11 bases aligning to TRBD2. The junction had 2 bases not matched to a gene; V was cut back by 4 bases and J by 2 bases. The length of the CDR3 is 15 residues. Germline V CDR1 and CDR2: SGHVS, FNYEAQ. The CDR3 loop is CASSSGLAVTDTQYF. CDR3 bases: TGTGCCAGCAGCTCGGGACTAGCGGTCACAGATACGCAGTATTTT.

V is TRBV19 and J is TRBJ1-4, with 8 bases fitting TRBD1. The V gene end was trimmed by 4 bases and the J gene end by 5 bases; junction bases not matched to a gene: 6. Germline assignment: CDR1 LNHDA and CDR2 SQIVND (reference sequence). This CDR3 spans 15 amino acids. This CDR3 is CASSTRTGLNEKLFF. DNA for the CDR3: TGTGCCAGTAGTACCAGGACAGGGTTGAATGAAAAACTGTTTTTT.

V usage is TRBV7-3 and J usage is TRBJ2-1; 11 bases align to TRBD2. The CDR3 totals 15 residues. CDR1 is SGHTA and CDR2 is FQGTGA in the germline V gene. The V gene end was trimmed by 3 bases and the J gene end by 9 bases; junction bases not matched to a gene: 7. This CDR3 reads CASSFRTSGFGEQFF. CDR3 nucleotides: TGTGCCAGCAGCTTCAGGACTAGCGGGTTTGGTGAGCAGTTCTTC.

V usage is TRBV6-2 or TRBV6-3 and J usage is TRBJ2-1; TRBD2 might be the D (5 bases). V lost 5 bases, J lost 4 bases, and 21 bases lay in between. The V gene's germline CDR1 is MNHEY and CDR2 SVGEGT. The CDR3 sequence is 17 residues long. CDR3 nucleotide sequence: TGTGCCAGCAGTCCAACCCGGGTAGCGCGGGCTTACAATGAGCAGTTCTTC. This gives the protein CASSPTRVARAYNEQFF.

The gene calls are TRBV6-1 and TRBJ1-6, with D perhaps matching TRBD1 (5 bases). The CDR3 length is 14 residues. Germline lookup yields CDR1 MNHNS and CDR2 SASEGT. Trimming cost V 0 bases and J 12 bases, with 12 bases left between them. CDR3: CASSEARQGGPLHF. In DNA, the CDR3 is TGTGCCAGCAGTGAAGCGAGGCAGGGTGGACCCCTCCACTTT.

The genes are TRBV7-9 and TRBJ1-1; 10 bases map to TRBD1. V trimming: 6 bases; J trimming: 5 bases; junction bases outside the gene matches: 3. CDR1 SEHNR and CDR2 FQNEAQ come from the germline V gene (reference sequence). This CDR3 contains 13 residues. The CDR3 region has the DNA TGTGCCAGCAGTCGACAGGGGGCAACTGAAGCTTTCTTT. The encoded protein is CASSRQGATEAFF.